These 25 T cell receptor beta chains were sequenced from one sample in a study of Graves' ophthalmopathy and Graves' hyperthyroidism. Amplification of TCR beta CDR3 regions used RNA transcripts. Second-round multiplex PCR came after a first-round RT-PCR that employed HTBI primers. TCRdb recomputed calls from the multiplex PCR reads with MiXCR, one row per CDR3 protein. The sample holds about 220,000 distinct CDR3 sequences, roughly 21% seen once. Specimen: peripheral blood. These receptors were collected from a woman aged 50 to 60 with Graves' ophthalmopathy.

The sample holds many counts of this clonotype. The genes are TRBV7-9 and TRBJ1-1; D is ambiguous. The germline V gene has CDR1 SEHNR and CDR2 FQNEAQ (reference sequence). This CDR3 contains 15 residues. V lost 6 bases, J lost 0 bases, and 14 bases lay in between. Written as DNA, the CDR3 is TGTGCCAGCAGGCCGACCACGCCTATGAACACTGAAGCTTTCTTT. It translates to CASRPTTPMNTEAFF.

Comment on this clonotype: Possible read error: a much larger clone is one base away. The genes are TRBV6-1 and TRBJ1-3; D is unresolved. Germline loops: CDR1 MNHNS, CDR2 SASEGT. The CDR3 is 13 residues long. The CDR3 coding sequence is TGTGCCAGCAGTCGGAATTCTGGAGACACCATATATTTT. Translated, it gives CASSRNSGDTIYF.

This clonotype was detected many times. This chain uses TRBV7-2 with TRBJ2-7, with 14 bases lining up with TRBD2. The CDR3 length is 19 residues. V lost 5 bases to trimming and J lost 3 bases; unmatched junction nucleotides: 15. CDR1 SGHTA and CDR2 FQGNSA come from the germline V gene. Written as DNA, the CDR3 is TGTGCCAGCAGCCCGCTCCGGACTAGCGGGAGGTTGCGCGTCTACGAGCAGTACTTC. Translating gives CASSPLRTSGRLRVYEQYF.

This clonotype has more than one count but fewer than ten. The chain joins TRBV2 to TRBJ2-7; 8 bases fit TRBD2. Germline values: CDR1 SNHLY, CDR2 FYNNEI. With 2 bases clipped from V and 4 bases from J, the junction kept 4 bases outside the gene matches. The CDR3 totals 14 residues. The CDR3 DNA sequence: TGTGCCAGCAGTGAATCAGCGGGAGTGTACGAGCAGTACTTC. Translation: CASSESAGVYEQYF.

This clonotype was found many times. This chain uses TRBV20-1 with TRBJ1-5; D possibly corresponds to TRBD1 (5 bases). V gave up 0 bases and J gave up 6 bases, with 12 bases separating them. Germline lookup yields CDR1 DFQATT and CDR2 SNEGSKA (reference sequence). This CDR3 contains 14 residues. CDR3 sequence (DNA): TGCAGTGCTAGAGATGGGGGGAAGGGTCAGCCCCAGCATTTT. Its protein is CSARDGGKGQPQHF.

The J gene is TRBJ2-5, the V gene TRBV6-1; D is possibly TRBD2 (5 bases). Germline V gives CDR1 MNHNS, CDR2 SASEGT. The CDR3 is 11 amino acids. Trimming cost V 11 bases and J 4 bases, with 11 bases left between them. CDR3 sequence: CASGYLETQYF. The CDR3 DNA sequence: TGTGCCTCGGGATATTTAGAGACCCAGTACTTC.

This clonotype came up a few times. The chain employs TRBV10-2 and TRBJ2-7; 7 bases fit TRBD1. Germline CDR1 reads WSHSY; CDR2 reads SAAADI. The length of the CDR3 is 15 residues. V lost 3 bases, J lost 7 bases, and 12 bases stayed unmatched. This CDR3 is CASSDHGQATEEQYF. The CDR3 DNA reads TGCGCCAGCAGTGATCATGGACAGGCCACGGAGGAGCAGTACTTC.

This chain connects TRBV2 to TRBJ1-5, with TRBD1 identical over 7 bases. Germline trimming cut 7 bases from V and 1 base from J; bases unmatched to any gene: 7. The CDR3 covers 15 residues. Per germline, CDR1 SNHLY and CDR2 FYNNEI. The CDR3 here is CASTPQTGSNQPQHF. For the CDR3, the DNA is TGTGCCAGCACCCCCCAGACAGGGAGCAATCAGCCCCAGCATTTT.

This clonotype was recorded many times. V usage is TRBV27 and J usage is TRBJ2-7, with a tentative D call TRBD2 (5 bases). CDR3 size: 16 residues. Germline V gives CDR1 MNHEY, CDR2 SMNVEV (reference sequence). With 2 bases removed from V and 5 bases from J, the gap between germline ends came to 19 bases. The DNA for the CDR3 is TGTGCCAGCAGTTTAACGAGGGCTGCTAAGGCTAACGAGCAGTACTTC. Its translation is CASSLTRAAKANEQYF.

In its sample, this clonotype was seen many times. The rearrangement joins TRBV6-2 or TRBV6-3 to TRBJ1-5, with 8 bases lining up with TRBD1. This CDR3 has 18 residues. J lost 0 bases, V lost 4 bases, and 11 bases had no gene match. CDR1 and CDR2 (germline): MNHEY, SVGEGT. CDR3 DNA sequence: TGTGCCAGCAGTTCCTTCGGAGGGACAGGATATAGCAATCAGCCCCAGCATTTT. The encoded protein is CASSSFGGTGYSNQPQHF.

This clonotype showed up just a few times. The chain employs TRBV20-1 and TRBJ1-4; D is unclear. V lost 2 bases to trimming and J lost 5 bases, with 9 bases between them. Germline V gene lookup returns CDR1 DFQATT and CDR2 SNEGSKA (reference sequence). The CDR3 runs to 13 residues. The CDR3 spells CSARSTGNEKLFF. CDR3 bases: TGCAGTGCTAGATCGACTGGGAATGAAAAACTGTTTTTT.

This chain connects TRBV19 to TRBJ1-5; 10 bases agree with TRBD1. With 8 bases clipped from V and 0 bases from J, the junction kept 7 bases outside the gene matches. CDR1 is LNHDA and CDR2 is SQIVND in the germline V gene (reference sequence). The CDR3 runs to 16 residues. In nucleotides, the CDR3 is TGTGCCAGTGATGACGGGACAGGGGTTAGCAATCAGCCCCAGCATTTT. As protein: CASDDGTGVSNQPQHF.

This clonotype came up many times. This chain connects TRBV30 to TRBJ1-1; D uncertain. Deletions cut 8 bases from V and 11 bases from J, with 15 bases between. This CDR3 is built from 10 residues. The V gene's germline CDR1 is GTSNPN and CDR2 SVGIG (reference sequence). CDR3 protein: CATSGRRAFF. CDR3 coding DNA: TGTGCCACCTCGGGTCGTCGGGCTTTCTTT. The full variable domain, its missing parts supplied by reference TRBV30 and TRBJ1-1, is SQTIHQWPATLVQPVGSPLSLECTVEGTSNPNLYWYRQAAGRGLQLLFYSVGIGQISSEVPQNLSASRPQDRQFILSSKKLLLSDSGFYLCATSGRRAFFGQGTRLTVV.

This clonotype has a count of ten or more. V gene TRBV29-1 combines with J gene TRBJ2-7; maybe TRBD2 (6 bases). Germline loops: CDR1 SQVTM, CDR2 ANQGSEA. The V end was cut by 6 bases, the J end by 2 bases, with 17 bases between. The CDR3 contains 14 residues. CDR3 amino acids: CSVTHGTSTYEQYF. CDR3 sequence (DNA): TGCAGCGTGACCCACGGGACTTCCACCTACGAGCAGTACTTC.

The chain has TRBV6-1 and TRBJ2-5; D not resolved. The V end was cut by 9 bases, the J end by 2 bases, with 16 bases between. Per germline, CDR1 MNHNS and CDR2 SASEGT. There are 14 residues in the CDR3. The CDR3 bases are TGTGCCAGTAGAGACTGGACCACGCAAGAGACCCAGTACTTC. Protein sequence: CASRDWTTQETQYF.

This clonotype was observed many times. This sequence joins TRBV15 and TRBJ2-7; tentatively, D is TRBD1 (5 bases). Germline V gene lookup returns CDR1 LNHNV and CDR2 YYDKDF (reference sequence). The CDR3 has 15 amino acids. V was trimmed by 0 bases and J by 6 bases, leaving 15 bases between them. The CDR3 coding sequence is TGTGCCACCAGCAGAGATTTCGAGGCAGGGTTCGAGCAGTACTTC. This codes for CATSRDFEAGFEQYF.

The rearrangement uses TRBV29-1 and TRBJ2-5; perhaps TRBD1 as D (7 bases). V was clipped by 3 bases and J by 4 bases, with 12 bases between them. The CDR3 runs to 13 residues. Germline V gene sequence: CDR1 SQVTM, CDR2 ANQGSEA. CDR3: CSVEGQGGETQYF. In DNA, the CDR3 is TGCAGCGTTGAGGGTCAGGGGGGAGAGACCCAGTACTTC.

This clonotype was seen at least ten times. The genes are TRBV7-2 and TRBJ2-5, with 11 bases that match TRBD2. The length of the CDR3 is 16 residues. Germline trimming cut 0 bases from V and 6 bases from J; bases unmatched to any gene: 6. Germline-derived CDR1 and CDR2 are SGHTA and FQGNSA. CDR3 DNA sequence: TGTGCCAGCAGCTTAGCTGCTACTAGCGGGAGACAGACCCAGTACTTC. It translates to CASSLAATSGRQTQYF.

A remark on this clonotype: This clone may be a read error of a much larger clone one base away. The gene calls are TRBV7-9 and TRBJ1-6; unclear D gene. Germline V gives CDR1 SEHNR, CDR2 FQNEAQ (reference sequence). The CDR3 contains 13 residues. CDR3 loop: CASSLDGVSPPHF. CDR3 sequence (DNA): TGTGCCAGCAGCTTAGATGGAGTCTCACCCCCCCACTTT.

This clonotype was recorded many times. CDR3 DNA: TGTGCCAGCAGCTATAGACAGGGGCACTATGGCTACACCTTC. It specifies CASSYRQGHYGYTF. This chain links TRBV7-8 with TRBJ1-2, with 8 nucleotides matching TRBD1. The germline gives CDR1 SGHVS, CDR2 FQNEAQ. J was trimmed by 3 bases and V by 4 bases; bases with no gene match: 4. The CDR3 covers 14 residues. Together with reference TRBV7-8 and TRBJ1-2, the CDR3 gives the full variable domain: GAGVSQSPRYKVAKRGQDVALRCDPISGHVSLFWYQQALGQGPEFLTYFQNEAQLDKSGLPSDRFFAERPEGSVSTLKIQRTQQEDSAVYLCASSYRQGHYGYTFGSGTRLTVV.

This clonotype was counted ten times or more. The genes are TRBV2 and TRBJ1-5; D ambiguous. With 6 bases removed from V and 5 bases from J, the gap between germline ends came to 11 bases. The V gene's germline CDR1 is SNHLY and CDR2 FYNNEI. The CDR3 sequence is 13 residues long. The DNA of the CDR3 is TGTGCCAGCAGCGAGATGAGGGATCAGCCCCAGCATTTT. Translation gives CASSEMRDQPQHF.

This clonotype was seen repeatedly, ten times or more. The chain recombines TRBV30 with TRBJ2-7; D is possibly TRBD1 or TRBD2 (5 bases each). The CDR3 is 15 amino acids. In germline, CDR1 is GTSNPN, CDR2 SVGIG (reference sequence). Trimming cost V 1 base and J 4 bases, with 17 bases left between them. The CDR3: CAWSGAPTGQYEQYF. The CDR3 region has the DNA TGTGCCTGGAGTGGCGCCCCCACGGGGCAATACGAGCAGTACTTC.

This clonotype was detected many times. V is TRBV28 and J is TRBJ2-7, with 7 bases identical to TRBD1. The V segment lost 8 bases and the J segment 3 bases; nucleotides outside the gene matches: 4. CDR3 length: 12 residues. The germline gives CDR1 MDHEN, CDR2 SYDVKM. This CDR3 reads CASGTGVYEQYF. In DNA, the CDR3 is TGTGCCAGCGGAACAGGGGTCTACGAGCAGTACTTC.

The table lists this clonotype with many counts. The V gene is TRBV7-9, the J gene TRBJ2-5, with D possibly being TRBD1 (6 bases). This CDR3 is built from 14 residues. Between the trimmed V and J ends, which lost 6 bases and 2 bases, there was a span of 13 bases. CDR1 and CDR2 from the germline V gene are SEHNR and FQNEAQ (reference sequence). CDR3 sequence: CASRSTGSQETQYF. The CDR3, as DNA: TGTGCCAGCAGATCTACAGGGTCGCAAGAGACCCAGTACTTC.

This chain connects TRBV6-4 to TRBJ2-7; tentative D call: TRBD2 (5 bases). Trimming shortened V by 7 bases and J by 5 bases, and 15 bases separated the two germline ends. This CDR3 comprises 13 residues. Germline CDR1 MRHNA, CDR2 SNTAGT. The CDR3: CASKGDFGNEQYF. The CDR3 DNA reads TGTGCCAGCAAAGGCGACTTCGGGAACGAGCAGTACTTC.